This entry describes one T cell receptor (beta chain). The antigen is undetermined. This specimen belongs to a study of T-cell reconstitution after alpha-beta-depleted transplantation in children. The study, taken as a whole, reports: Several hundred expanded graft clones reportedly supplied alpha-beta T cells about two months after transplant. The main origin of T-cell counts and diversity one year after transplant was newly produced T cells. Recipient T cells and thymic progenitors that survived gave rise to the high TCRbeta diversity observed at day 60 in some patients.

Unique molecular identifiers were used to barcode this TCRbeta library. TCRdb reprocessed the PCR reads via MiXCR and lists one record per CDR3 protein. Seen here are approximately 82,000 distinct CDR3 sequences, around 16% observed once, and the top ten hold around 19%. The ends were cut back, 5 bases at V and 6 bases at J, with 17 bases in the middle. The CDR3 is 15 residues long. Germline V gives CDR1 PRHDT, CDR2 FYEKMQ (reference sequence). The sequence came from a male patient between 2 and 10 years old who had a stem cell transplant for acute lymphoblastic leukemia, so the T cells may come from the graft donor. The sample consisted of PBMCs, mostly from graft donor cells, taken 180 days after TCRalphabeta/CD19-depleted stem cell transplant. The rearrangement joins TRBV13 to TRBJ2-1; weak D call: TRBD2 (6 bases). The CDR3 DNA reads as TGTGCCAGCAGCACACACCGGGACTGGGGCAATGAGCAGTTCTTC. This sequence encodes CASSTHRDWGNEQFF.